This entry features one T cell receptor (beta chain) sequence. What it recognizes is unknown. Repertoires were generated with immunoSEQ multiplex PCR, while TCRdb's copy carries only in-frame clones and drops some. Reported are over 120,000 clones; the ten largest clones contain around 2.2%. The source of the sample is a study of T cell responses to AZD1222 COVID-19 vaccine. General study findings and limits: Spike-specific TCR breadth and depth went up after people got two AZD1222 doses. Seropositive AZD1222 recipients at baseline numbered only five or six.

V lost 8 bases and J lost 3; bases outside the gene matches: 2. This CDR3 contains 13 residues. Germline CDR1 KGHDR, CDR2 SFDVKD. The receptor comes from an adult in good health. This rearrangement joins TRBV24-1 to TRBJ2-3, with TRBD1 matching 9 bases. The sequenced material came from peripheral blood. As DNA, the CDR3 is TGTGCCACCAAGGGACAGGGTACAGATACGCAGTATTTT. It encodes CATKGQGTDTQYF.